This TCR beta chain derives from a study of blood T cell repertoires in COVID-19. Study information: The study drew acute and convalescent COVID-19 samples from the United States, Italy and Spain. The cDNA or gDNA used as material had been derived from T cells, B-cell-depleted T cells, or PBMCs.

Original handling: Estimated nucleated cell counts came from reference gene primer amplification. Assay used: immunoSEQ multiplex PCR; TCRdb lists only in-frame clones, some missing. Clonal size and the V and J genes are those of that table, whereas D and trimming came from the DNA. The table lists about 250,000 clones, approximately 88% of them singletons. Deletions cut 1 base from V and 5 bases from J, with 11 bases between. CDR3 length: 14 residues. The germline gives CDR1 MNHEY, CDR2 SVGAGI. What was sequenced was peripheral blood. The TCR was taken from a woman in her thirties or forties who had recovered from COVID-19. V gene TRBV6-5 combines with J gene TRBJ1-1; possibly TRBD1 for D (5 bases). The CDR3 is CASSYWGAGTEAFF. The CDR3 DNA follows: TGTGCCAGCAGTTACTGGGGCGCGGGGACTGAAGCTTTCTTT.